This TCR beta chain is drawn from a study of blood T cell repertoires in COVID-19 (dated by TCRdb to about 2020). Looking at the study overall: Recovered participants in ImmuneRACE Cohort 3 were defined by two consecutive negative NP/OP PCR tests, clearance by a healthcare professional, or resolution of symptoms. The samples were drawn from two sources: the first 160 participants of the ongoing ImmuneRACE study, and 1,200 or so subjects contributed by 6 global collaborators. The prospective study material was composed of cDNA or gDNA derived from T cells, B-cell-depleted T cells, or PBMCs. The sample metadata nearly always contained a de-identified subject ID, COVID-19 status, age in years and sex. The dataset comprised deeply sampled blood TCRbeta repertoires from subjects exposed to, actively infected with, or recovered from COVID-19. HLA class I and class II types, where available, came from metadata supplied by the sample provider rather than from assay-based typing. Samples covering the acute and convalescent phases of COVID-19 were provided by collaborators in the United States, Italy and Spain. The repertoires were released in a freely available public database meant as a resource for research on the immune response to SARS-CoV-2. The study at large found these results: The amount of clinical and demographic metadata varied by source and participant and was provided uncurated.

Counted from cysteine to phenylalanine, this CDR3 has 14 amino acids. Only the CDR3 region is kept as DNA, spanning 42 bases read in frame from base 1. Via the germline V gene (reference sequence), CDR1 is SEHNR and CDR2 FQNEAQ. V gives up 1 base and J gives up 4 bases, and the segment between their germline ends measures 11 bases. Participants in the prospective study were aged about 18 to 95 years, lived in 20 to 25 United States geographic areas, and enrolled through a virtual design. To assign participants to cohorts, the prospective study relied on clinical history that participants themselves reported in a screening survey and a study questionnaire. Mobile phlebotomists in the prospective study collected whole blood, serum and a nasopharyngeal or oropharyngeal swab from every participant. Additional blood draws and questionnaires over an approximately two-month period could optionally be provided by prospective study participants. Prospective study blood samples were shipped either frozen or at room temperature before DNA extraction.

TCRbeta CDR3 regions were amplified from genomic DNA by means of the immunoSEQ Assay, a bias-controlled multiplex PCR. For the original study's pipeline: The number of nucleated cells in each sample was estimated from the amplification of reference gene primers within the assay. Sequence reads were collapsed and filtered to measure the absolute abundance of every unique TCRbeta CDR3 rearrangement. For each sample, productive Simpson clonality was calculated as the square root of Simpson's diversity index over productive rearrangements. Sourced from immuneACCESS, this table was stored by TCRdb with only in-frame sequences that have V and J called. A share of the clones is absent; for the studies checked, an unresolved V gene accounts for under half, and the remainder has no known explanation. V and J calls plus clone size are reproduced from that table; the DNA served to infer D and trimming. The sample yields 120,000 to 150,000 clones; under 90% were counted once. The ten largest clones add up to about 4% of the sample.

The count of this clone is one. The specificity of this receptor is unknown. No much larger clone is present one base from it, and per-base qualities are unavailable. This clonotype was obtained from a man aged 50-60 years in a cohort exposed to, infected with or recovered from COVID-19 (not recorded which). The V and J segments used are TRBV7-9 and TRBJ2-7; the D segment could be TRBD1, given 5 matching bases. Material: PBMCs or T cells enriched from blood (not recorded which). The base sequence is TGTGCCAGCAGCTTAGTGCACAGGATATACGAGCAGTACTTC. It translates as CASSLVHRIYEQYF.